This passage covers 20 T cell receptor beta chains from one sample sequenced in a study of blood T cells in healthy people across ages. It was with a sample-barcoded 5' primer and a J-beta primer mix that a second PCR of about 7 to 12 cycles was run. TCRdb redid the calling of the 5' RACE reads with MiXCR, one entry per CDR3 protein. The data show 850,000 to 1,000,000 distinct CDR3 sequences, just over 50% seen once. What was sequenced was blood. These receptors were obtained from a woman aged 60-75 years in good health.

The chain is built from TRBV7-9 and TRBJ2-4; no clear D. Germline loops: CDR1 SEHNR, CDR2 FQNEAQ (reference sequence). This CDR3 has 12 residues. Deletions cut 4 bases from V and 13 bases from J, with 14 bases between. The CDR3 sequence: CASSSGTIEQYF. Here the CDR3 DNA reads TGTGCCAGCAGCTCTGGCACGATAGAGCAGTACTTC.

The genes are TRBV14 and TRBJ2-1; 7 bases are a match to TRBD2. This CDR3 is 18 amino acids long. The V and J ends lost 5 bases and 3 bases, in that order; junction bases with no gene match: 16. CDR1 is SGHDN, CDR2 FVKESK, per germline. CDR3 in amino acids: CASSAQQLWLADYNEQFF. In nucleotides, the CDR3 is TGTGCCAGCAGCGCGCAGCAGTTATGGCTAGCGGACTACAATGAGCAGTTCTTC.

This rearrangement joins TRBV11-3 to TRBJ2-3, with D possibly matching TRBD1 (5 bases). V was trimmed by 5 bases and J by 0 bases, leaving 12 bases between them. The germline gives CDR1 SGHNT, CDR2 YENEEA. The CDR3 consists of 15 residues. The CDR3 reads CASSMRGASTDTQYF. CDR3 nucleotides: TGTGCCAGCAGCATGCGTGGGGCTAGCACAGATACGCAGTATTTT.

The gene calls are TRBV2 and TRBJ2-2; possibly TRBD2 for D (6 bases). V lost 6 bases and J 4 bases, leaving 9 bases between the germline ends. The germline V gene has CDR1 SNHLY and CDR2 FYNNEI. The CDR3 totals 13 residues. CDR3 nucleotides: TGTGCCAGCAGGGGGACTTTCACCGGGGAGCTGTTTTTT. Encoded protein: CASRGTFTGELFF.

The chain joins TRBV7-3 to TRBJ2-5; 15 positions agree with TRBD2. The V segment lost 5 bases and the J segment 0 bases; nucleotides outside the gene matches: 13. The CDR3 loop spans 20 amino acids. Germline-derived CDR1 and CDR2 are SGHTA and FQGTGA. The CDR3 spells CASSIESGTSGRQDQETQYF. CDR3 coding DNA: TGTGCCAGCAGCATCGAATCGGGGACTAGCGGGAGGCAGGACCAAGAGACCCAGTACTTC.

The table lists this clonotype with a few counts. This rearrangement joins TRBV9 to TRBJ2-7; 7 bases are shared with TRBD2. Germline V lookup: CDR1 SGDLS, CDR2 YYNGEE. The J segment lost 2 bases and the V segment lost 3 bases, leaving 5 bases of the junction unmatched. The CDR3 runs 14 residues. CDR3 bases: TGTGCCAGCAGCGCCGGGGACTACACCTACGAGCAGTACTTC. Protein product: CASSAGDYTYEQYF.

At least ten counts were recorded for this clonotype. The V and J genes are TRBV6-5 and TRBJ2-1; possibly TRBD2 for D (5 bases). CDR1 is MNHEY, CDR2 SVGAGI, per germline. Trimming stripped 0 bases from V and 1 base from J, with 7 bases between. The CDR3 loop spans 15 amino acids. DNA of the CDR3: TGTGCCAGCAGTTACTCGGGGAGTTCCTACAATGAGCAGTTCTTC. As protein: CASSYSGSSYNEQFF.

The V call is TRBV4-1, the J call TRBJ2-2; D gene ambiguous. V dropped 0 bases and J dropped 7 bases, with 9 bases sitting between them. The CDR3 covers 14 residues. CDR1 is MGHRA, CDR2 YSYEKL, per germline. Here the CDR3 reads CASSQESSDGELFF. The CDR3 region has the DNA TGCGCCAGCAGCCAAGAATCCTCTGACGGGGAGCTGTTTTTT.

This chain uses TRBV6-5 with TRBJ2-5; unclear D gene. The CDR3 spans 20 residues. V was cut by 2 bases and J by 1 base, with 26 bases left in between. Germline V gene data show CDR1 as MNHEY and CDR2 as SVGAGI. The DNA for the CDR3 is TGTGCCAGCAGTTACAGTTCCAAATGGGGAACCCGGATGGCCCAAGAGACCCAGTACTTC. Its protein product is CASSYSSKWGTRMAQETQYF.

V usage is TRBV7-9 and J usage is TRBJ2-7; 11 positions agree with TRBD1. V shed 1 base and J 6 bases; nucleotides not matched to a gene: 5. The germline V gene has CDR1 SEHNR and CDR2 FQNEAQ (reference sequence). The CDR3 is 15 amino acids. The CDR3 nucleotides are TGTGCCAGCAGCTTAGGTGAGGACAGGGGGCGCGAGCAGTACTTC. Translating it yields CASSLGEDRGREQYF.

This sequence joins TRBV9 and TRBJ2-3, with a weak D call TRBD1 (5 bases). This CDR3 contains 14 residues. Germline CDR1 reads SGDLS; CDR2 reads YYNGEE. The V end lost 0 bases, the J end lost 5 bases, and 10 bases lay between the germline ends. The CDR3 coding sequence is TGTGCCAGCAGCGTAGTAGGGCAGGGAGATACGCAGTATTTT. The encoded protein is CASSVVGQGDTQYF.

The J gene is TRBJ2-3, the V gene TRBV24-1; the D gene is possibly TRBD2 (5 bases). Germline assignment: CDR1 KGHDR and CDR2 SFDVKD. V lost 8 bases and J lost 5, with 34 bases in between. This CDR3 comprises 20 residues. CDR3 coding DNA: TGTGCCACCACCCTTCGCGGAGACCCCCGCGGGCCCTATCGCGGAGATACGCAGTATTTT. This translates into CATTLRGDPRGPYRGDTQYF.

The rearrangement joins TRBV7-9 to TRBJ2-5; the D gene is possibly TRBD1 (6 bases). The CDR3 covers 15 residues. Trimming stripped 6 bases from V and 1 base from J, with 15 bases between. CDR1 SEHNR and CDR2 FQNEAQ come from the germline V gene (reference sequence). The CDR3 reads CASRPLRDTQETQYF. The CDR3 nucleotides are TGTGCCAGCAGACCCCTCCGGGACACCCAAGAGACCCAGTACTTC. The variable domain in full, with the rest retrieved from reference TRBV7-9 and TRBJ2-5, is DTGVSQNPRHKITKRGQNVTFRCDPISEHNRLYWYRQTLGQGPEFLTYFQNEAQLEKSRLLSDRFSAERPKGSFSTLEIQRTEQGDSAMYLCASRPLRDTQETQYFGPGTRLLVL.

The CDR3 nucleotides read TGTGCCAGCAGTTTCCTCCCCGCGGGGCCCCACTCCTACGAGCAGTACTTC. This codes for CASSFLPAGPHSYEQYF. The genes are TRBV27 and TRBJ2-7; a weak D match, TRBD2 (6 bases). The CDR3 loop spans 17 amino acids. CDR1 is MNHEY, CDR2 SMNVEV, per germline (reference sequence). The V gene lost 3 bases and the J gene lost 0 bases, with 18 bases spanning the gap.

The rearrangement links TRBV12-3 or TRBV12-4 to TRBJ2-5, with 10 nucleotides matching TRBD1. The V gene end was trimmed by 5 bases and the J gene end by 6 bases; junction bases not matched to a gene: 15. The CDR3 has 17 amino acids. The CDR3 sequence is CASSEPGQGRGYKTQYF. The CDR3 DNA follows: TGTGCCAGCAGTGAACCGGGACAGGGGCGAGGTTATAAGACCCAGTACTTC.

This chain's CDR3 is CASKIGSDTSNQPQHF. CDR3 nucleotide sequence: TGCGCCAGCAAGATTGGGTCTGACACTAGCAATCAGCCCCAGCATTTT. The V call is TRBV4-1, the J call TRBJ1-5, with D uncertain. The CDR3 length is 16 residues. Germline loops: CDR1 MGHRA, CDR2 YSYEKL. V was pared by 7 bases and J by 0 bases, with 16 bases between.

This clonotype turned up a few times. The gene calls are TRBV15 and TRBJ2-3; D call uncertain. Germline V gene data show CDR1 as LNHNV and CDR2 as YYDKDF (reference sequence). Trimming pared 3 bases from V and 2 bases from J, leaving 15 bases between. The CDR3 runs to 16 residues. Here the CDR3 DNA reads TGTGCCACCAGCAGTGGGAAGAGTAGGGCCACAGATACGCAGTATTTT. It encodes CATSSGKSRATDTQYF.

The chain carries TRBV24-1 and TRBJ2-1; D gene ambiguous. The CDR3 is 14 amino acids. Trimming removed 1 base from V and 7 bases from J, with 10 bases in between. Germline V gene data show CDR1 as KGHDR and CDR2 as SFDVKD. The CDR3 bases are TGTGCCACCAGTGATTTCCCGTATGGTAATGAGCAGTTCTTC. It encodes CATSDFPYGNEQFF.

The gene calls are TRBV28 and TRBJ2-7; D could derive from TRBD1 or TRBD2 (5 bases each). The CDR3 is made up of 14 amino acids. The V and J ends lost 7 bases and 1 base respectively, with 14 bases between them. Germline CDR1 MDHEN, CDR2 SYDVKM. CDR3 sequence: CASNPPGLSYEQYF. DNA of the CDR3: TGTGCCAGCAACCCTCCGGGGCTGTCCTACGAGCAGTACTTC.

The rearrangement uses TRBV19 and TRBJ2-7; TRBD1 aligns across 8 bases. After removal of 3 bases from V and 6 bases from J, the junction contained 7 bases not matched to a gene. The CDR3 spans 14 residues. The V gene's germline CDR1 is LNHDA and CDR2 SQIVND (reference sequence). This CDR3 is CASSMDPGGCEQYF. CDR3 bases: TGTGCCAGTAGTATGGACCCAGGGGGCTGCGAGCAGTACTTC.